The sequence of this TCR beta chain was determined in a study of cytomegalovirus exposure and HLA in healthy donors. The wider study: A prior analysis found 117 million unique TCR beta sequences from some 200 million T cells.

The study ran its PCR with 60 Vbeta and 13 Jbeta primers. TCRdb's table, derived via immunoSEQ multiplex PCR, lists solely in-frame clones and lacks some. There are under 70,000 clones in the sample; approximately 82% occur only once, and about 3.1% lies in the top ten. This CDR3 is 15 amino acids long. The trim removed 6 bases at V and 3 bases at J, leaving 5 bases unmatched. The V gene's germline CDR1 is SEHNR and CDR2 FQNEAQ (reference sequence). The chain couples TRBV7-9 to TRBJ2-1, with 10 bases that match TRBD2. The sequenced material came from PBMCs. The receptor comes from a man between 50 and 59 years old in good health and CMV-seronegative. The CDR3 DNA is TGTGCCAGCAGGGCTAGCGGGGGATTCTACAATGAGCAGTTCTTC. This encodes CASRASGGFYNEQFF.